Below, 18 T cell receptor beta chains from the same sample are listed, as sequenced in a study of control samples from healthy donors and cancer patients. Clones were read by immunoSEQ multiplex PCR, and TCRdb kept only the in-frame ones, dropping some. The table has approximately 150,000 clones, approximately 94% seen once; the top ten hold over 1.3%. Sequenced material: blood. The receptors stem from a woman aged 18 to 35 in good health.

A single count supports this clone. The J gene is TRBJ1-1, the V gene TRBV4-3; no clear D. V lost 4 bases and J 6 bases, leaving 15 bases between the germline ends. Germline-derived CDR1 and CDR2 are LGHNA and YSLEER. The CDR3 totals 14 residues. The CDR3 here is CASSRGVLTAEAFF. Here the CDR3 DNA reads TGCGCCAGCAGCCGCGGGGTCTTAACGGCTGAAGCTTTCTTT.

This CDR3 reads CASRPREGRTEAFF. The CDR3 bases are TGTGCCAGTCGACCCAGGGAAGGGCGCACTGAAGCTTTCTTT. The rearrangement uses TRBV6-6 and TRBJ1-1; possible D gene TRBD1, 5 bases. The germline CDR1 and CDR2 sequences are MNHNY and SVGAGI (reference sequence). The CDR3 is 14 residues long. V gave up 9 bases and J gave up 4 bases, with 18 bases separating them.

Written as DNA, the CDR3 is TGTGCCAGCAGCCAATACGGGGAGGCTAATGAAAAACTGTTTTTT. It specifies CASSQYGEANEKLFF. The V gene is TRBV3-1 (or the pseudogene TRBV3-2), the J gene TRBJ1-4; D is uncertain. Germline CDR1 reads LGHDT; CDR2 reads YNNKEL (reference sequence). The ends were cut back, 2 bases at V and 3 bases at J, with 10 bases in the middle. This CDR3 is built from 15 residues.

The chain links TRBV28 to TRBJ1-4; possibly TRBD1 for D (6 bases). This CDR3 is 16 amino acids long. The ends were cut back, 5 bases at V and 0 bases at J, with 13 bases in the middle. The germline V gene encodes CDR1 MDHEN and CDR2 SYDVKM. CDR3 sequence reads: CASSAPGGSTNEKLFF. CDR3 nucleotide sequence: TGTGCCAGCAGTGCTCCGGGGGGCTCAACTAATGAAAAACTGTTTTTT.

The chain is built from TRBV20-1 and TRBJ1-1; 7 bases fit TRBD1. The CDR3 has 12 residues. V shed 3 bases and J 10 bases; nucleotides not matched to a gene: 8. Germline V lookup: CDR1 DFQATT, CDR2 SNEGSKA (reference sequence). The CDR3, as DNA: TGCAGTGCTAGTCTAAGGGGGCCAGGAGCTTTCTTT. Encoded protein: CSASLRGPGAFF.

The rearrangement joins TRBV11-3 to TRBJ2-7; 7 bases are a match to TRBD1. The CDR3 covers 14 residues. V shed 2 bases and J 2 bases; nucleotides not matched to a gene: 3. From germline, CDR1 is SGHNT and CDR2 YENEEA. CDR3 in DNA: TGTGCCAGCAGCTTATGGGACAGAACCTACGAGCAGTACTTC. It codes for CASSLWDRTYEQYF.

The CDR3 here is CASSQDRLMDEQYF. The CDR3 nucleotides read TGTGCCAGCAGCCAAGACCGTCTGATGGACGAGCAGTACTTC. This chain connects TRBV4-2 to TRBJ2-7; D is uncertain. Per the germline V gene, CDR1 is LGHNA and CDR2 is YNFKEQ. There are 14 residues in the CDR3. V gave up 0 bases and J gave up 5 bases, with 11 bases separating them.

This chain uses TRBV5-4 with TRBJ2-5, with D tentatively TRBD1 (6 bases). Germline CDR1 and CDR2: SGHNT and YYREEE (reference sequence). The germline V and J ends were trimmed by 5 bases and 2 bases, with 10 bases remaining between them. The CDR3 length is 13 residues. The CDR3 reads CASSLDRQETQYF. CDR3 in DNA: TGTGCCAGCAGTCTGGACAGACAAGAGACCCAGTACTTC.

The chain carries TRBV6-5 and TRBJ2-1, with 10 bases that match TRBD2. V shed 7 bases and J 5 bases; nucleotides not matched to a gene: 8. Germline lookup yields CDR1 MNHEY and CDR2 SVGAGI. The CDR3 has 15 amino acids. The CDR3 DNA sequence: TGTGCCAGCACCCTGGGACTAGCGCCCCACAATGAGCAGTTCTTC. Its translation is CASTLGLAPHNEQFF.

The chain carries TRBV19 and TRBJ1-3, with a tentative D call TRBD1 (5 bases). The ends were cut back, 7 bases at V and 0 bases at J, with 16 bases in the middle. Germline-derived CDR1 and CDR2 are LNHDA and SQIVND (reference sequence). The CDR3 has 16 amino acids. The CDR3 bases are TGTGCCAGTACCCCCGGAGGGGTCTACTCTGGAAACACCATATATTTT. It translates to CASTPGGVYSGNTIYF. The full variable domain, rest sourced from reference TRBV19 and TRBJ1-3, is DGGITQSPKYLFRKEGQNVTLSCEQNLNHDAMYWYRQDPGQGLRLIYYSQIVNDFQKGDIAEGYSVSREKKESFPLTVTSAQKNPTAFYLCASTPGGVYSGNTIYFGEGSWLTVV.

V and J are TRBV6-2 or TRBV6-3 and TRBJ1-5; no clear D gene. There are 14 residues in the CDR3. CDR1 is MNHEY and CDR2 is SVGEGT in the germline V gene. The V and J ends lost 5 bases and 4 bases respectively, with 12 bases between them. The CDR3 bases are TGTGCCAGCAGTCACCCACACAGAAATCAGCCCCAGCATTTT. The encoded protein is CASSHPHRNQPQHF.

The chain combines TRBV2 with TRBJ1-1; D gene uncertain. The germline V gene encodes CDR1 SNHLY and CDR2 FYNNEI. Trimming shortened V by 7 bases and J by 0 bases, and 9 bases separated the two germline ends. The CDR3 has 13 amino acids. CDR3 sequence (DNA): TGTGCCAGCAAGGAGGAGGTGAACACTGAAGCTTTCTTT. Translating it yields CASKEEVNTEAFF. Full variable domain (outside the CDR3, taken from reference TRBV2 and TRBJ1-1): EPEVTQTPSHQVTQMGQEVILRCVPISNHLYFYWYRQILGQKVEFLVSFYNNEISEKSEIFDDQFSVERPDGSNFTLKIRSTKLEDSAMYFCASKEEVNTEAFFGQGTRLTVV.

The chain recombines TRBV11-3 with TRBJ2-1; D uncertain. V lost 4 bases and J lost 6, with 13 bases in between. Germline lookup yields CDR1 SGHNT and CDR2 YENEEA. The CDR3 contains 14 residues. The CDR3 DNA reads TGTGCCAGCAGCTACCTGGGTGACGGCAATGAGCAGTTCTTC. Its protein product is CASSYLGDGNEQFF. The entire variable domain, with the rest obtained from reference TRBV11-3 and TRBJ2-1, is as follows: EAGVVQSPRYKIIEKKQPVAFWCNPISGHNTLYWYLQNLGQGPELLIRYENEEAVDDSQLPKDRFSAERLKGVDSTLKIQPAELGDSAVYLCASSYLGDGNEQFFGPGTRLTVL.

The V and J genes are TRBV6-6 and TRBJ1-2; D gene unclear. V lost 2 bases and J 4 bases, leaving 11 bases between the germline ends. CDR1 is MNHNY, CDR2 SVGAGI, per germline (reference sequence). CDR3 size: 14 residues. This chain's CDR3 is CASSYEVLGYGYTF. CDR3 in DNA: TGTGCCAGCAGTTACGAGGTGTTAGGCTATGGCTACACCTTC.

This chain uses TRBV4-2 with TRBJ1-2; tentatively, D is TRBD1 (6 bases). The CDR3 loop spans 13 amino acids. Trimming left V 2 bases short and J 5 bases short, with 9 bases between. The germline CDR1 and CDR2 sequences are LGHNA and YNFKEQ. CDR3 sequence reads: CASSQRGRYGYTF. The CDR3 nucleotides are TGTGCCAGCAGCCAAAGGGGGAGGTATGGCTACACCTTC.

This clone was recorded once. In DNA form, the CDR3 reads TGCGCCAGCAGTGAGTCCTCCGGGACAAGTACTGAAGCTTTCTTT. Translated: CASSESSGTSTEAFF. The chain links TRBV10-2 to TRBJ1-1, with D possibly being TRBD1 (6 bases). V was trimmed by 0 bases and J by 5 bases, leaving 13 bases between them. There are 15 residues in the CDR3. Germline V CDR1 and CDR2: WSHSY, SAAADI.

The rearrangement links TRBV4-1 to TRBJ1-4; the D gene is possibly TRBD1 (5 bases). CDR1 MGHRA and CDR2 YSYEKL come from the germline V gene. This CDR3 comprises 15 residues. Trimming pared 1 base from V and 4 bases from J, leaving 10 bases between. CDR3 nucleotide sequence: TGCGCCAGCAGCCAAGGCGGGAGGGGTAATGAAAAACTGTTTTTT. Protein: CASSQGGRGNEKLFF.

The CDR3 DNA reads TGTGCCAGCAGCGACTGGGGGACTAATAATTCACCCCTCCACTTT. Its translation is CASSDWGTNNSPLHF. The V and J genes are TRBV9 and TRBJ1-6; D is possibly TRBD1 (5 bases). CDR1 SGDLS and CDR2 YYNGEE come from the germline V gene. V was pared by 3 bases and J by 5 bases, with 12 bases between. This CDR3 comprises 15 residues.